The 23 T cell receptor beta chains presented below share a single source sample, sequenced in a study of cytomegalovirus exposure and HLA in healthy donors. PCR employed 60 Vbeta and 13 Jbeta primers. Assay: immunoSEQ multiplex PCR; the TCRdb copy retains only in-frame clones and omits some. The sample table includes 150,000 or so clones. Sequences were obtained from PBMCs. The receptor source for this set is a woman aged 60-70 years in good health and CMV-seronegative.

The gene calls are TRBV4-2 and TRBJ2-4, with a tentative D call TRBD2 (6 bases). With 5 bases removed from V and 0 bases from J, the gap between germline ends came to 11 bases. Germline-derived CDR1 and CDR2 are LGHNA and YNFKEQ. The CDR3 contains 15 residues. CDR3 protein: CASSGEVLAKNIQYF. The CDR3 DNA follows: TGTGCCAGCAGCGGGGAGGTACTAGCCAAAAACATTCAGTACTTC.

This chain connects TRBV7-9 to TRBJ2-3, with 8 bases matching TRBD1. The germline gives CDR1 SEHNR, CDR2 FQNEAQ (reference sequence). CDR3 length equals 15 residues. V shed 3 bases, J shed 3 bases, and the junction held 5 bases outside the gene matches. The CDR3 protein is CASSFYRGKTDTQYF. As DNA, the CDR3 is TGTGCCAGCAGCTTCTACAGGGGGAAGACAGATACGCAGTATTTT.

This chain joins TRBV29-1 and TRBJ2-1; tentatively, D is TRBD1 (6 bases). V was shortened by 3 bases and J by 10 bases, with 13 bases between the two germline ends. Germline V lookup: CDR1 SQVTM, CDR2 ANQGSEA. The CDR3 contains 12 residues. In nucleotides, the CDR3 is TGCAGCGTTGATGGCCGGGGACAAGAGCAGTTCTTC. As protein: CSVDGRGQEQFF.

As DNA, the CDR3 is TGTGCCAGCAGCCAGAGTAACTATTACACAGATACGCAGTATTTT. Residues: CASSQSNYYTDTQYF. V is TRBV14 and J is TRBJ2-3; D not certain. CDR1 and CDR2 (germline): SGHDN, FVKESK. V gave up 3 bases and J gave up 2 bases, with 12 bases separating them. The CDR3 contains 15 residues.

This chain uses TRBV7-2 with TRBJ2-4; TRBD2 aligns across 7 bases. J lost 0 bases, V lost 3 bases, and 8 bases had no gene match. The germline V gene encodes CDR1 SGHTA and CDR2 FQGNSA. This CDR3 is built from 17 residues. The CDR3 sequence is CASSFRGGSLAKNIQYF. The CDR3 DNA follows: TGTGCCAGCAGCTTTCGGGGAGGGTCTCTAGCCAAAAACATTCAGTACTTC.

CDR3 nucleotides: TGTGCCAGCAGCCCTTGGGACAGCAGCTCTAACTATGGCTACACCTTC. Its protein product is CASSPWDSSSNYGYTF. V and J are TRBV11-2 and TRBJ1-2; TRBD1 agrees at 7 bases. Germline V gene lookup returns CDR1 SGHAT and CDR2 FQNNGV. Trimming took 5 bases from V and 0 from J; bases not matched to a gene: 9. There are 16 residues in the CDR3.

V usage is TRBV11-2 and J usage is TRBJ2-3; tentative D call: TRBD1 (6 bases). Germline values: CDR1 SGHAT, CDR2 FQNNGV. V was cut by 6 bases and J by 7 bases, with 14 bases left in between. The CDR3 is made up of 13 amino acids. The CDR3 reads CASSYAQGYTQYF. CDR3 nucleotides: TGTGCCAGCAGTTACGCACAGGGATATACGCAGTATTTT. Variable domain in full (rest from reference TRBV11-2 and TRBJ2-3): EAGVAQSPRYKIIEKRQSVAFWCNPISGHATLYWYQQILGQGPKLLIQFQNNGVVDDSQLPKDRFSAERLKGVDSTLKIQPAKLEDSAVYLCASSYAQGYTQYFGPGTRLTVL.

The chain uses TRBV5-8 and TRBJ1-5; D is uncertain. Germline V gene lookup returns CDR1 SGHTS and CDR2 YDEGEE. This CDR3 contains 14 residues. The V and J ends lost 0 bases and 3 bases respectively, with 7 bases between them. This CDR3 is CASSLDSINQPQHF. The CDR3 nucleotides read TGTGCCAGCAGCTTGGACTCTATCAATCAGCCCCAGCATTTT.

The chain uses TRBV10-3 and TRBJ1-1; D is uncertain. Trimming pared 2 bases from V and 1 base from J, leaving 5 bases between. The CDR3 sequence is 13 residues long. Per the germline V gene, CDR1 is ENHRY and CDR2 is SYGVKD. CDR3 sequence reads: CAISEEPNTEAFF. CDR3 DNA sequence: TGTGCCATCAGTGAGGAGCCGAACACTGAAGCTTTCTTT.

This sequence joins TRBV5-8 and TRBJ1-5; TRBD1 is a possible D gene (6 bases). The CDR3 covers 12 residues. Germline V gene data show CDR1 as SGHTS and CDR2 as YDEGEE. Trimming pared 9 bases from V and 5 bases from J, leaving 12 bases between. CDR3 region: CATTQGDQPQHF. The CDR3 bases are TGTGCCACCACACAGGGAGATCAGCCCCAGCATTTT. The whole variable domain, remainder taken from reference TRBV5-8 and TRBJ1-5, is EAGVTQSPTHLIKTRGQQATLRCSPISGHTSVYWYQQALGLGLQFLLWYDEGEERNRGNFPPRFSGRQFPNYSSELNVNALELEDSALYLCATTQGDQPQHFGDGTRLSIL.

The chain couples TRBV5-4 to TRBJ2-7; 7 bases match TRBD1. The germline V gene has CDR1 SGHNT and CDR2 YYREEE (reference sequence). The CDR3 totals 12 residues. V trimming: 9 bases; J trimming: 2 bases; junction bases outside the gene matches: 5. DNA for the CDR3: TGTGCCACAACCGACAGGGCCTACGAGCAGTACTTC. As protein: CATTDRAYEQYF.

V usage is TRBV5-4 and J usage is TRBJ1-2; 11 bases map to TRBD1. The CDR3 spans 15 residues. Trimming took 3 bases from V and 3 from J; bases not matched to a gene: 4. Germline CDR1 reads SGHNT; CDR2 reads YYREEE (reference sequence). The DNA for the CDR3 is TGTGCCAGCAGCTCCCCGGACAGGGGGCACTATGGCTACACCTTC. Its protein product is CASSSPDRGHYGYTF.

The chain couples TRBV5-1 to TRBJ1-4; the D gene is possibly TRBD1 (5 bases). CDR3 length: 16 amino acids. CDR1 is SGHRS and CDR2 is YFSETQ in the germline V gene. V shed 4 bases and J shed 0 bases, with 13 bases lying between them. The chain's CDR3 is CASSHDGGATNEKLFF. As DNA, the CDR3 is TGCGCCAGCAGCCACGACGGGGGTGCAACTAATGAAAAACTGTTTTTT.

The CDR3 is CASSRQRTANTEAFF. CDR3 sequence (DNA): TGTGCCAGCAGCCGCCAACGGACAGCGAACACTGAAGCTTTCTTT. The chain combines TRBV7-6 with TRBJ1-1, with D perhaps matching TRBD1 (6 bases). V lost 5 bases and J lost 1, with 14 bases in between. This CDR3 is 15 amino acids long. Germline V gene data show CDR1 as SGHVS and CDR2 as FNYEAQ.

The chain couples TRBV7-3 to TRBJ1-1; D is possibly TRBD1 (5 bases). The CDR3 runs 15 residues. Per germline, CDR1 SGHTA and CDR2 FQGTGA. Deletions cut 5 bases from V and 0 bases from J, with 13 bases between. CDR3 in amino acids: CASSRNSGLNTEAFF. DNA of the CDR3: TGTGCCAGCAGCCGAAACTCAGGGCTGAACACTGAAGCTTTCTTT.

This chain joins TRBV11-2 and TRBJ1-4, with a weak D call TRBD1 (6 bases). The CDR3 covers 14 residues. Trimming pared 5 bases from V and 10 bases from J, leaving 17 bases between. The V gene's germline CDR1 is SGHAT and CDR2 FQNNGV. The CDR3, as DNA: TGTGCCAGCAGCCCCTGGACAGACCGGGCAAAACTGTTTTTT. Translated, it gives CASSPWTDRAKLFF.

The chain is built from TRBV5-1 and TRBJ1-2; D perhaps matches TRBD1 (6 bases). Trimming removed 4 bases from V and 4 bases from J, with 14 bases in between. Germline CDR1 is SGHRS and CDR2 is YFSETQ. This CDR3 is built from 14 residues. The CDR3 spells CASSPRGESYGYTF. The CDR3 coding sequence is TGCGCCAGCAGCCCCAGGGGCGAATCCTATGGCTACACCTTC.

The rearrangement links TRBV9 to TRBJ2-7; D call uncertain. CDR1 is SGDLS, CDR2 YYNGEE, per germline. The CDR3 contains 15 residues. V shed 0 bases and J shed 2 bases, with 12 bases lying between them. CDR3 residues: CASSVGPTATYEQYF. In nucleotides, the CDR3 is TGTGCCAGCAGCGTAGGCCCTACCGCAACCTACGAGCAGTACTTC.

The CDR3 DNA sequence: TGTGCCAGCAGCTTAAAGGCAGGGAACACTGAAGCTTTCTTT. Translation: CASSLKAGNTEAFF. The chain joins TRBV7-3 to TRBJ1-1; D not certain. This CDR3 contains 14 residues. The germline CDR1 and CDR2 sequences are SGHTA and FQGTGA. V lost 1 base, J lost 1 base, and 7 bases lay in between. Based on the CDR3 plus reference TRBV7-3 and TRBJ1-1, the full variable domain is GAGVSQTPSNKVTEKGKYVELRCDPISGHTALYWYRQSLGQGPEFLIYFQGTGAADDSGLPNDRFFAVRPEGSVSTLKIQRTERGDSAVYLCASSLKAGNTEAFFGQGTRLTVV.

The chain links TRBV9 to TRBJ2-7; 8 positions match TRBD1. Germline assignment: CDR1 SGDLS and CDR2 YYNGEE. V lost 0 bases, J lost 2 bases, and 4 bases stayed unmatched. CDR3 size: 15 residues. As DNA, the CDR3 is TGTGCCAGCAGCGTAGGAGGGACAGGAACCTACGAGCAGTACTTC. Protein product: CASSVGGTGTYEQYF.

The chain joins TRBV19 to TRBJ2-3; D not certain. CDR1 is LNHDA and CDR2 is SQIVND in the germline V gene (reference sequence). The CDR3 runs 13 residues. V was pared by 10 bases and J by 5 bases, with 16 bases between. The CDR3 here is CATLDAVVDTQYF. Here the CDR3 DNA reads TGTGCCACCCTGGATGCGGTGGTAGATACGCAGTATTTT.

This chain uses TRBV7-9 with TRBJ1-6; 8 bases are shared with TRBD1. The germline gives CDR1 SEHNR, CDR2 FQNEAQ (reference sequence). The CDR3 consists of 14 residues. Trimming at V came to 3 bases and at J to 10 bases, leaving 5 bases not matched to a gene. The chain's CDR3 is CASSFTGGESPLHF. The CDR3 DNA follows: TGTGCCAGCAGCTTTACAGGGGGGGAATCACCCCTCCACTTT.

The chain links TRBV5-5 to TRBJ1-3, with a tentative D call TRBD1 (5 bases). CDR3 size: 16 residues. Trimming took 4 bases from V and 1 from J, leaving 15 bases between them. Germline V gene sequence: CDR1 SGHKS, CDR2 YYEKEE (reference sequence). The CDR3 protein is CASSTLGGVSGNTIYF. As DNA, the CDR3 is TGTGCCAGCAGCACACTTGGAGGGGTGTCTGGAAACACCATATATTTT. The full variable domain, with the rest looked up from reference TRBV5-5 and TRBJ1-3, is DAGVTQSPTHLIKTRGQQVTLRCSPISGHKSVSWYQQVLGQGPQFIFQYYEKEERGRGNFPDRFSARQFPNYSSELNVNALLLGDSALYLCASSTLGGVSGNTIYFGEGSWLTVV.